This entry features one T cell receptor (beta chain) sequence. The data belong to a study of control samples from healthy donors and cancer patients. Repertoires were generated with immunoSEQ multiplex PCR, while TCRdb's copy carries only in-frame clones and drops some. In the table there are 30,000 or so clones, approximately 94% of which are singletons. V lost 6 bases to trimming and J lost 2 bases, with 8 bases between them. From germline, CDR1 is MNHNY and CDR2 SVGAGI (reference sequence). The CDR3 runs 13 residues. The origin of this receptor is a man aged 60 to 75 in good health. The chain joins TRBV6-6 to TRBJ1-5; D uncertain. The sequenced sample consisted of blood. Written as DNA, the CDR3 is TGTGCCAGCAGGCCCTTAGGCAATCAGCCCCAGCATTTT. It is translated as CASRPLGNQPQHF.